The clone carrying this T cell receptor (beta chain) was found a few times. This record belongs to a study of cytomegalovirus exposure and HLA in healthy donors. V was trimmed by 2 bases and J by 5 bases, leaving 13 bases between them. Germline CDR1 SGHRS, CDR2 YFSETQ. The CDR3 extends over 14 amino acids. PCR used 60 Vbeta primers and 13 Jbeta primers. Repertoires were generated with immunoSEQ multiplex PCR, while TCRdb's copy carries only in-frame clones and drops some. Counted here are 100,000 to 150,000 clones, about 8.6% occurring once; the ten biggest clones make up 6% to 7.5%. The chain uses TRBV5-1 and TRBJ1-2, with TRBD1 as a possible D gene (6 bases). Specimen: PBMCs. This TCR derives from a woman aged 40-49 years in good health and CMV-seropositive. The CDR3 loop is CASSFNPRGYGYTF. CDR3 nucleotide sequence: TGCGCCAGCAGCTTTAACCCCAGGGGATATGGCTACACCTTC.